The clone carrying this TCR beta chain was picked up one time. This entry comes from a study of technical replicates of blood from several donors. The assay was immunoSEQ multiplex PCR, and TCRdb's table has in-frame clones only and misses some. The sample holds about 13,000 clones, about 86% seen once. The TCR sequence derives from a human donor in good health. Sequencing input: PBMCs.

CDR3 DNA sequence: TGTGCCAGCAGTGCGGGCGCCTGGGGGCCCCAGTACTTC. It translates to CASSAGAWGPQYF. The chain has TRBV2 and TRBJ2-5; D may be TRBD1 (6 bases). The V end lost 4 bases, the J end lost 9 bases, and 15 bases lay between the germline ends. Germline loops: CDR1 SNHLY, CDR2 FYNNEI. The CDR3 sequence is 13 residues long.